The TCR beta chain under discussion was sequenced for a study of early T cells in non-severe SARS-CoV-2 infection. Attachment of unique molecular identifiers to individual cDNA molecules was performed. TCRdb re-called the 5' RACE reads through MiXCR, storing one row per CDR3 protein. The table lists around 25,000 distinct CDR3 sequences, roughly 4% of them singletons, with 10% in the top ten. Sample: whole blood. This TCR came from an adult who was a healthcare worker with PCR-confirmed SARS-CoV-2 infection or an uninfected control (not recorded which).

CDR3 protein: CASSQVGQGEKKAFF. The CDR3 DNA reads as TGCGCCAGCAGCCAAGTAGGGCAGGGAGAAAAAAAAGCTTTCTTT. This chain uses TRBV4-1 with TRBJ1-1; TRBD1 might be the D (5 bases). Germline CDR1 and CDR2: MGHRA and YSYEKL. The CDR3 extends over 15 amino acids. V lost 1 base to trimming and J lost 9 bases, with 18 bases between them.